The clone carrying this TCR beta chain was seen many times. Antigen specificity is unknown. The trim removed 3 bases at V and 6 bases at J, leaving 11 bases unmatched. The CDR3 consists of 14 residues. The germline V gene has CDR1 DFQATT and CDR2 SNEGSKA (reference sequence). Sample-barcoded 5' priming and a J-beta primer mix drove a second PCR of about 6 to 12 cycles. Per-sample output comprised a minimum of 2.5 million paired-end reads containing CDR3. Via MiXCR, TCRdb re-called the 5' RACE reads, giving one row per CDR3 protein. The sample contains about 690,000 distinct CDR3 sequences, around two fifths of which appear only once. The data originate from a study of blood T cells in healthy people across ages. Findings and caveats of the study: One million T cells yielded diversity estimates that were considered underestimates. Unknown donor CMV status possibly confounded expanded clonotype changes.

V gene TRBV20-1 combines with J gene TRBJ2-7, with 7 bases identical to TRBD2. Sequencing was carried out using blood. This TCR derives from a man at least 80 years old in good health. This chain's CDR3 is CSASVGGPSPEQYF. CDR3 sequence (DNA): TGCAGTGCTAGTGTGGGAGGGCCTTCACCCGAGCAGTACTTC.